The next 18 T cell receptor beta chains were all read from a single sample in a study of blood T cell repertoires in COVID-19. Clones were sequenced by immunoSEQ multiplex PCR, and TCRdb holds only the in-frame ones, with some missing. Here the sample spans under 250,000 clones, around 82% being singletons. Sequencing was performed on peripheral blood. The receptors derive from a woman aged 55-69 years with acute or convalescent COVID-19.

V is TRBV7-9 and J is TRBJ2-3; D possibly corresponds to TRBD2 (7 bases). The V gene lost 4 bases and the J gene lost 5 bases, with 22 bases spanning the gap. The CDR3 contains 17 residues. CDR1 and CDR2 from the germline V gene are SEHNR and FQNEAQ (reference sequence). CDR3 loop: CASSSNEGERGIDTQYF. Here the CDR3 DNA reads TGTGCCAGCAGCTCCAACGAGGGGGAGCGGGGAATAGATACGCAGTATTTT.

The chain uses TRBV6-5 and TRBJ1-2; D is unclear. The CDR3 is 16 residues long. Germline assignment: CDR1 MNHEY and CDR2 SVGAGI. V gave up 0 bases and J gave up 5 bases, with 16 bases separating them. The CDR3 loop reads CASSYSILSGSYGYTF. The CDR3 nucleotides read TGTGCCAGCAGTTACTCGATTCTATCGGGGTCTTATGGCTACACCTTC.

The rearrangement links TRBV9 to TRBJ1-1; D is possibly TRBD1 (5 bases). The CDR3 has 15 residues. Trimming removed 0 bases at V and 5 bases at J, with 14 bases between. Germline CDR1 SGDLS, CDR2 YYNGEE. CDR3 loop: CASSVDRRGWTEAFF. The CDR3, as DNA: TGTGCCAGCAGCGTAGATAGGAGGGGTTGGACTGAAGCTTTCTTT.

Only a few counts were recorded for this clone. The chain is built from TRBV5-1 and TRBJ1-1; tentative D call: TRBD1 (6 bases). Trimming took off 0 bases at V and 4 bases at J, with 13 bases between the two ends. This CDR3 is built from 15 residues. The germline CDR1 and CDR2 sequences are SGHRS and YFSETQ. The CDR3 sequence is CASSLEMGAGTEAFF. The CDR3 DNA reads TGCGCCAGCAGCTTGGAGATGGGGGCGGGCACTGAAGCTTTCTTT.

This clone showed up just once. This chain uses TRBV20-1 with TRBJ1-5, with D hard to call. The length of the CDR3 is 13 residues. V was clipped by 3 bases and J by 2 bases, with 8 bases between them. Looked up from germline, CDR1 is DFQATT and CDR2 is SNEGSKA (reference sequence). Written as DNA, the CDR3 is TGCAGTGCTAGTGGTCGGGGCAATCAGCCCCAGCATTTT. The encoded protein is CSASGRGNQPQHF.

The V call is TRBV12-2, the J call TRBJ1-2; the tabulated D call, TRBD1, remains unverified against the DNA. TRBV12-2 is classified as a pseudogene. CDR3 size: 15 residues. The CDR3 sequence: CASRFTWTGNGGYTF. In nucleotides, the CDR3 is TGTGCAAGTCGCTTTACGTGGACAGGGAATGGTGGCTACACCTTC.

The J gene is TRBJ2-4, the V gene TRBV19, with 14 bases fitting TRBD2. Per germline, CDR1 LNHDA and CDR2 SQIVND (reference sequence). This CDR3 spans 17 amino acids. Trimming took 5 bases from V and 1 from J; bases not matched to a gene: 4. CDR3 coding DNA: TGTGCCAGTAGTCGGACTAGCGGGGGGTCTGCCAAAAACATTCAGTACTTC. This translates into CASSRTSGGSAKNIQYF.

This chain connects TRBV6-5 to TRBJ2-2; D is ambiguous. The germline CDR1 and CDR2 sequences are MNHEY and SVGAGI. The CDR3 is 14 amino acids. Trimming stripped 5 bases from V and 2 bases from J, with 9 bases between. As DNA, the CDR3 is TGTGCCAGCAGTCATAGTGTAAACACCGGGGAGCTGTTTTTT. It encodes CASSHSVNTGELFF.

V usage is TRBV18 and J usage is TRBJ2-7; 11 positions match TRBD1. V shed 4 bases, J shed 0 bases, and the junction held 5 bases outside the gene matches. Germline CDR1 reads KGHSH; CDR2 reads LQKENI. The CDR3 has 16 amino acids. The CDR3 loop reads CASSQRTGGTSYEQYF. The CDR3, as DNA: TGTGCCAGCTCACAAAGGACAGGGGGCACCTCCTACGAGCAGTACTTC.

This clone was seen just once. The V gene is TRBV10-2, the J gene TRBJ1-2; no firm D call. Germline V gives CDR1 WSHSY, CDR2 SAAADI. Trimming pared 5 bases from V and 8 bases from J, leaving 12 bases between. This CDR3 has 12 amino acids. The CDR3 loop reads CASSTERGGYTF. In nucleotides, the CDR3 is TGCGCCAGCAGTACGGAAAGAGGGGGCTACACCTTC.

This chain uses TRBV6-5 with TRBJ1-2; 10 nucleotides align to TRBD1. V shed 9 bases, J shed 7 bases, and the junction held 8 bases outside the gene matches. This CDR3 comprises 13 residues. The V gene's germline CDR1 is MNHEY and CDR2 SVGAGI. The CDR3 DNA reads TGTGCCAGTTGGGACAGGGGTTTAGGTGGCTACACCTTC. Its protein is CASWDRGLGGYTF.

This clone was seen just once. The gene calls are TRBV14 and TRBJ2-3; 8 bases map to TRBD2. This CDR3 has 14 amino acids. CDR1 and CDR2 (germline): SGHDN, FVKESK. V gave up 5 bases and J gave up 4 bases; unmatched junction bases: 5. CDR3 bases: TGTGCCAGCAGCTCCGGGACTAGATCAGATACGCAGTATTTT. Translation gives CASSSGTRSDTQYF.

Comments on this clone: A read error may account for a junction end that differs from germline. In DNA form, the CDR3 reads TGTGCCGTCAGAAAGCCAGGGAACACTGAAGCTTTCTTT. Translation: CAVRKPGNTEAFF. The genes are TRBV10-3 and TRBJ1-1; D is uncertain. The CDR3 sequence is 13 residues long. Germline V gene data show CDR1 as ENHRY and CDR2 as SYGVKD.

V is TRBV2 and J is TRBJ2-5; D not certain. V was shortened by 7 bases and J by 4 bases, with 16 bases between the two germline ends. The CDR3 is 14 amino acids. Germline CDR1 is SNHLY and CDR2 is FYNNEI. CDR3 in DNA: TGTGCCAGCAACCGAGACCGCACGGGAGAGACCCAGTACTTC. Residues: CASNRDRTGETQYF.

The CDR3 nucleotides read TGTGCCAGCAGCCCGAGGACAGGGGACTACGAGCAGTACTTC. Its translation is CASSPRTGDYEQYF. The genes are TRBV12-1 and TRBJ2-7; TRBD1, as called in the table, went unchecked against the DNA. TRBV12-1 has pseudogene status. There are 14 residues in the CDR3.

The chain has TRBV30 and TRBJ1-2; perhaps TRBD1 as D (6 bases). Trimming took 3 bases from V and 4 from J, leaving 9 bases between them. The CDR3 has 12 residues. Germline-derived CDR1 and CDR2 are GTSNPN and SVGIG (reference sequence). The CDR3 DNA follows: TGTGCCTGGAGGTTCAGGGGCTATGGCTACACCTTC. It encodes CAWRFRGYGYTF.

V and J are TRBV4-1 and TRBJ2-2, with 7 positions matching TRBD2. Per the germline V gene, CDR1 is MGHRA and CDR2 is YSYEKL. The trim removed 1 base at V and 4 bases at J, leaving 0 bases unmatched. The CDR3 consists of 14 residues. The CDR3 DNA reads TGCGCCAGCAGCCAAGGGGGGGGCACCGGGGAGCTGTTTTTT. Protein sequence: CASSQGGGTGELFF.

V gene TRBV13 combines with J gene TRBJ2-3, with 7 bases identical to TRBD2. Trimming at V came to 5 bases and at J to 6 bases, leaving 8 bases not matched to a gene. The CDR3 runs to 14 residues. CDR1 is PRHDT and CDR2 is FYEKMQ in the germline V gene (reference sequence). The CDR3 spells CASSTSGESDTQYF. CDR3 nucleotides: TGTGCCAGCAGCACGAGCGGGGAGTCGGATACGCAGTATTTT.